This T cell receptor beta chain comes out of a study of blood T cell repertoires in COVID-19. Study-wide context: Researchers got acute and convalescent COVID-19 samples from the United States, Italy and Spain. PBMCs, B-cell-depleted T cells, or T cells were the source of the cDNA or gDNA that made up the material.

Data came from immunoSEQ multiplex PCR; TCRdb stores just in-frame clones and leaves some out. This sample yields about 110,000 clones, of which more than 80% are seen a single time; roughly 5% belongs to the top ten. V dropped 3 bases and J dropped 2 bases, with 5 bases sitting between them. The CDR3 runs to 13 residues. CDR1 and CDR2 from the germline V gene are LNHNV and YYDKDF (reference sequence). This TCR was sampled from a woman aged 55-69 years with COVID-19, enrolled during active disease. The sequenced sample consisted of peripheral blood. J is TRBJ2-1 and V is TRBV15; the D is unclear. The CDR3 sequence is CATSSQAYNEQFF. The CDR3 DNA sequence: TGTGCCACCAGCAGCCAGGCCTACAATGAGCAGTTCTTC.